The sequence of this T cell receptor beta chain was determined in a study of CD8 T cells in Susac syndrome. This clonotype showed up just a few times. RNA amounts of roughly 0.45 to 1 ug underwent reverse transcription with random hexamers. Multiplex immunoSEQ PCR targeted 54 Vbeta and 13 Jbeta TCR beta segments. TCRdb processed the immunoSEQ multiplex PCR reads anew with MiXCR; each CDR3 protein has one entry. The repertoire has almost 450,000 distinct CDR3 sequences, approximately 89% of them found once; the top ten carry about 0.12%. In germline, CDR1 is SGHDT, CDR2 YYEEEE. The CDR3 is made up of 13 amino acids. The V and J ends lost 5 bases and 7 bases respectively, with 15 bases between them. TEMRA cells were enriched by FACS, while CD8+ and CD4+ T cells were obtained through a negative isolation that was performed magnetically.

The rearrangement links TRBV5-6 to TRBJ1-2; D remains unclear. This receptor was obtained from a human donor with multiple sclerosis. The source material was CD8+ T cells from PBMCs. The CDR3 bases are TGTGCCAGCAGGTCTGTCGAGTGGCCTGGCTACACCTTC. It codes for CASRSVEWPGYTF.